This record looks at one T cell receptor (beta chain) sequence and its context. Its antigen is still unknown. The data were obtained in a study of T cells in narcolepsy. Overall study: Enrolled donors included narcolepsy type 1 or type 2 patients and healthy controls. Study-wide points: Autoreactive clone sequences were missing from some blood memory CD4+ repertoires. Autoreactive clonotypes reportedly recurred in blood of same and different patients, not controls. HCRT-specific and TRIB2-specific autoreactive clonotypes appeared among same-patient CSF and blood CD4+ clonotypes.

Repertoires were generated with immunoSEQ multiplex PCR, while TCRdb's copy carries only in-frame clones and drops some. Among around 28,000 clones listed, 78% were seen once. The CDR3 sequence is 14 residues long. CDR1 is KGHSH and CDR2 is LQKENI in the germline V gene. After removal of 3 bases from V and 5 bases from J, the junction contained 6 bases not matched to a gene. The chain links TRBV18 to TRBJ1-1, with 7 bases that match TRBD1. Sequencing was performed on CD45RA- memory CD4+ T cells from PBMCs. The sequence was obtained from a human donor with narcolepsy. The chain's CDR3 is CASSPGQSGTEAFF. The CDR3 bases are TGTGCCAGCTCACCGGGACAGTCGGGGACTGAAGCTTTCTTT.